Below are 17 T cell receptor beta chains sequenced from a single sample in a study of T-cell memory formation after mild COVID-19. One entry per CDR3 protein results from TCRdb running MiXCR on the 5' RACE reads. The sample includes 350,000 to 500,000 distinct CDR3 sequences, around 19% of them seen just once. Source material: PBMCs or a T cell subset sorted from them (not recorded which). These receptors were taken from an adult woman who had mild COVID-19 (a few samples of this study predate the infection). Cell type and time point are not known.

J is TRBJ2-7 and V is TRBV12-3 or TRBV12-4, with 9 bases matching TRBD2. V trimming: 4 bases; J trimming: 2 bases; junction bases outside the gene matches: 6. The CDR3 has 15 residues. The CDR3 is CASSSAGGLPYEQYF. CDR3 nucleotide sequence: TGTGCCAGCAGTTCCGCGGGAGGGCTTCCCTACGAGCAGTACTTC.

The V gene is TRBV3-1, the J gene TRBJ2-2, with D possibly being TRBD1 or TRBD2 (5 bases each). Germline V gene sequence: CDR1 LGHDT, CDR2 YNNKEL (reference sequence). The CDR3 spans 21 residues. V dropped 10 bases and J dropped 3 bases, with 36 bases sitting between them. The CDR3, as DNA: TGTGCCAACGAGCACCCACAAGCCTCCAACCGGTGGGGACCGCACACCGGGGAGCTGTTTTTT. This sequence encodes CANEHPQASNRWGPHTGELFF.

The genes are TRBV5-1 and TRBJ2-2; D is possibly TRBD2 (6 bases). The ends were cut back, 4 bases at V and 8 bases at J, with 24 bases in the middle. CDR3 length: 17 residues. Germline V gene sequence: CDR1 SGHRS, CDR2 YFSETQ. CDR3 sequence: CASSPEVGLIRVGELFF. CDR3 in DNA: TGCGCCAGCAGCCCGGAGGTGGGACTCATCCGTGTAGGGGAGCTGTTTTTT.

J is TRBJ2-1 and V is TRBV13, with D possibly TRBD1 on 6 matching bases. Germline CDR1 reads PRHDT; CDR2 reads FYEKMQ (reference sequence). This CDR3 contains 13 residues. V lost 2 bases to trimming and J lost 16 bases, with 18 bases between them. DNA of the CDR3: TGTGCCAGCAGCTTAAAAGACGTCGGGACAAGCTTCTTC. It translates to CASSLKDVGTSFF.

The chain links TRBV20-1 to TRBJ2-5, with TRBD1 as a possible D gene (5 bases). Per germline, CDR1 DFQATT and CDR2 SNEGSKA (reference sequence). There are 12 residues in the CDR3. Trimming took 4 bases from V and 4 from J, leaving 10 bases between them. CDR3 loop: CSATGSSETQYF. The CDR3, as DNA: TGCAGTGCTACAGGGTCCTCAGAGACCCAGTACTTC.

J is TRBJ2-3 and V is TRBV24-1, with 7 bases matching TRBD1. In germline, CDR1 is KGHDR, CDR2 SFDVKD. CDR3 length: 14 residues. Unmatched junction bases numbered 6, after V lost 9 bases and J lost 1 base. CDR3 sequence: CATSRDRRTDTQYF. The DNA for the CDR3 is TGTGCCACCTCCCGGGACAGACGCACAGATACGCAGTATTTT.

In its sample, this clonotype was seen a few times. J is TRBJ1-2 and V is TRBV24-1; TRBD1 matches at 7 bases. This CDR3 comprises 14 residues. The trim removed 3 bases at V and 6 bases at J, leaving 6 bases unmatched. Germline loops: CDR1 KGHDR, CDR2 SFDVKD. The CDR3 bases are TGTGCCACCAGTGATGTAGGACAGGAGGATGGCTACACCTTC. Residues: CATSDVGQEDGYTF.

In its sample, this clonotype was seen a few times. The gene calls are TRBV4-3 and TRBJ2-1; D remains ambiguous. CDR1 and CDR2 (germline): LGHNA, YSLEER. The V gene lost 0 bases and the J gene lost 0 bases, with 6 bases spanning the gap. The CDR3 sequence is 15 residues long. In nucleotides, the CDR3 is TGCGCCAGCAGCCAAGAGTTGGCCTCCTACAATGAGCAGTTCTTC. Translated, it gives CASSQELASYNEQFF.

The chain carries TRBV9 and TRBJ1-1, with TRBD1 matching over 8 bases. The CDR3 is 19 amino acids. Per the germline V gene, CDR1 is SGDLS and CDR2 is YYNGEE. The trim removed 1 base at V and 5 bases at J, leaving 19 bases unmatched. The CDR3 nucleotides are TGTGCCAGCAGCGTAACCGCTGCCCCCGGACAGGGACGAGGAACTGAAGCTTTCTTT. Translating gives CASSVTAAPGQGRGTEAFF.

DNA of the CDR3: TGTGCCAGCAGCTTAGAACAGGGGCGATCCATGAACACTGAAGCTTTCTTT. This translates into CASSLEQGRSMNTEAFF. V gene TRBV7-8 combines with J gene TRBJ1-1; 7 bases agree with TRBD1. The trim removed 1 base at V and 0 bases at J, leaving 8 bases unmatched. Germline lookup yields CDR1 SGHVS and CDR2 FQNEAQ. The CDR3 has 17 residues.

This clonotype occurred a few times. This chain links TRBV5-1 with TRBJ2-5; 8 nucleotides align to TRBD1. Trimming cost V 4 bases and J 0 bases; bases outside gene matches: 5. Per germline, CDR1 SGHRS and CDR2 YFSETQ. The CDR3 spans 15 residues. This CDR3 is CASSRTGMYQETQYF. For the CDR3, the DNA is TGCGCCAGCAGCCGGACAGGGATGTACCAAGAGACCCAGTACTTC.

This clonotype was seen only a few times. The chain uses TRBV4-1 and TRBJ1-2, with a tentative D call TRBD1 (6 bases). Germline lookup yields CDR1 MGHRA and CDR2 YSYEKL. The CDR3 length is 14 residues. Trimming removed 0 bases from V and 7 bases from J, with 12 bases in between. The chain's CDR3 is CASSQDARGAGYTF. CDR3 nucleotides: TGCGCCAGCAGCCAAGATGCTAGGGGGGCTGGCTACACCTTC.

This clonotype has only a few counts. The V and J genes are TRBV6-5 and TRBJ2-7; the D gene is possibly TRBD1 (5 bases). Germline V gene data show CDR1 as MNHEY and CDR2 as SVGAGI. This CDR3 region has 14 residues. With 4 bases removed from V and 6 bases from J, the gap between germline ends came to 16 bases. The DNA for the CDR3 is TGTGCCAGCAGTTCAAACGACGTGGGGCTCGAGCAGTACTTC. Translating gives CASSSNDVGLEQYF.

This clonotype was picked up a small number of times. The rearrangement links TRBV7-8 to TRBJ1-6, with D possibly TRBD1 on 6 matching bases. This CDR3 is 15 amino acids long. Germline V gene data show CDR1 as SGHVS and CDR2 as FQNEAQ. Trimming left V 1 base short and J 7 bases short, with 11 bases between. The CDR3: CASSLDLQGNSPLHF. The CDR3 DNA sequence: TGTGCCAGCAGCTTAGATCTCCAGGGGAATTCACCCCTCCACTTT.

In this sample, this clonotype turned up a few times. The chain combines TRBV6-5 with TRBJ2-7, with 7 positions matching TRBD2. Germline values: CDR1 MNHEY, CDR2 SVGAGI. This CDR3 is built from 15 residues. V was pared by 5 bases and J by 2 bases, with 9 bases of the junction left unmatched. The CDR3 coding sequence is TGTGCCAGCAGTATATCGCGGGAGCATCCCTACGAGCAGTACTTC. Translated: CASSISREHPYEQYF.

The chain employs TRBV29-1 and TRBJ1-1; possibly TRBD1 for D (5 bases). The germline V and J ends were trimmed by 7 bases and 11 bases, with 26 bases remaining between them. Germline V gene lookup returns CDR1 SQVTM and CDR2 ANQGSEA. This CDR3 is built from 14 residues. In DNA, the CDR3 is TGCAGCGCTGCTGGGAGTTTACGGGGCGCGGAGGCTTTCTTT. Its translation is CSAAGSLRGAEAFF.

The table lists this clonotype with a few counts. CDR3 nucleotides: TGTGCCAGCAGCCGGACTAGCGGGAGTAAAGAGCAGTACTTC. Its protein product is CASSRTSGSKEQYF. The rearrangement uses TRBV14 and TRBJ2-7, with 13 bases matching TRBD2. The germline V gene has CDR1 SGHDN and CDR2 FVKESK. The CDR3 has 14 amino acids. V trimming: 4 bases; J trimming: 7 bases; junction bases outside the gene matches: 4.